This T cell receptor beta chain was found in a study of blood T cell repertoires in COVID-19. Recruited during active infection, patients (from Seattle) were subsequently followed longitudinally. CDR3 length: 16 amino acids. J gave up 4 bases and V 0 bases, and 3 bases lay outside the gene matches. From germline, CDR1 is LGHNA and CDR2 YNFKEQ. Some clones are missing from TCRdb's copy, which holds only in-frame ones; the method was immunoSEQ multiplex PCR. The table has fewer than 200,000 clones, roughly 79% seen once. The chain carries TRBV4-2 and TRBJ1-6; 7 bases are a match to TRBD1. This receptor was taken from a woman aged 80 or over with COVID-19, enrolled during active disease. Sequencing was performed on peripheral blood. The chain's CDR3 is CASSQDGQAYNSPLHF. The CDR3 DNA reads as TGTGCCAGCAGCCAAGATGGACAGGCTTATAATTCACCCCTCCACTTT.